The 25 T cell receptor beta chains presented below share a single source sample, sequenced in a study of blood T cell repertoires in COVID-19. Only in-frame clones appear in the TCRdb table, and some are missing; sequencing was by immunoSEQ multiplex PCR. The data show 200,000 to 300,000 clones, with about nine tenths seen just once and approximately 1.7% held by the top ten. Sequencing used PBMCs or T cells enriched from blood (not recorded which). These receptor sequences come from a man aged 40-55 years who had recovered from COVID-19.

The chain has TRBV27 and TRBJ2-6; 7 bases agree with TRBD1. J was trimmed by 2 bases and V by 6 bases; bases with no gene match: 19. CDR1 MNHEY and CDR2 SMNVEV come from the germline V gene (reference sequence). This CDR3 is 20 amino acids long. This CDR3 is CASSKGQSRFVQPGANVLTF. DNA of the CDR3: TGTGCCAGCAGCAAGGGACAGTCACGTTTTGTCCAACCTGGGGCCAACGTCCTGACTTTC.

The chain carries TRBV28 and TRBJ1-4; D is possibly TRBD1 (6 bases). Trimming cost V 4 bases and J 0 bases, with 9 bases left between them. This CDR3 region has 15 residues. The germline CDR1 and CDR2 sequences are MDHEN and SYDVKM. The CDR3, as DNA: TGTGCCAGCAGTTACTCAGGGGCAACTAATGAAAAACTGTTTTTT. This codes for CASSYSGATNEKLFF.

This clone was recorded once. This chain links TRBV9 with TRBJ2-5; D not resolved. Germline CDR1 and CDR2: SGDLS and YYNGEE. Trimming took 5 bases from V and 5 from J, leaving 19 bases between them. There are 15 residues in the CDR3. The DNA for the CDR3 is TGTGCCAGCAGTTCCGGGTTTCATGACTCGGAGACCCAGTACTTC. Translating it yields CASSSGFHDSETQYF.

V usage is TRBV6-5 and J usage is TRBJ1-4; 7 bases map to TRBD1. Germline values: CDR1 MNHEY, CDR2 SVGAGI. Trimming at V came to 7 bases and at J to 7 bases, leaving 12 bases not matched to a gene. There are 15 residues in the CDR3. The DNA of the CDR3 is TGTGCCAGCACCTCCACCGGGACAGCAGGTGAAAAACTGTTTTTT. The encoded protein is CASTSTGTAGEKLFF.

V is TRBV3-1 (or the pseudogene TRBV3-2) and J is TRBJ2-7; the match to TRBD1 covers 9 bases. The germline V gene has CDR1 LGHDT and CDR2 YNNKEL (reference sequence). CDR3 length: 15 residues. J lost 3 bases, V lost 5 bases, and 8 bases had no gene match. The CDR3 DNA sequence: TGTGCCAGCAGCTATGCCGGGACAGGGCTCTACGAGCAGTACTTC. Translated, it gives CASSYAGTGLYEQYF.

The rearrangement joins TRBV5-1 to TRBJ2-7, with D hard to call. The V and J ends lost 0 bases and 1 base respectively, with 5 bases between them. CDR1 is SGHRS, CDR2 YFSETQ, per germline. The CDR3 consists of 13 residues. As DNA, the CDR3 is TGCGCCAGCAGCTTGGCGGGTTCCTACGAGCAGTACTTC. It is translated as CASSLAGSYEQYF.

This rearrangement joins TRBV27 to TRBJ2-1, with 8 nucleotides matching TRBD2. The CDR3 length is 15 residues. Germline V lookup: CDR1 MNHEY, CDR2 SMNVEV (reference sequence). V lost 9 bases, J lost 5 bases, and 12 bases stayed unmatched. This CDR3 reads CASSPLAGLHNEQFF. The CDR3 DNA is TGTGCCAGTAGCCCCCTAGCGGGCTTACACAATGAGCAGTTCTTC.

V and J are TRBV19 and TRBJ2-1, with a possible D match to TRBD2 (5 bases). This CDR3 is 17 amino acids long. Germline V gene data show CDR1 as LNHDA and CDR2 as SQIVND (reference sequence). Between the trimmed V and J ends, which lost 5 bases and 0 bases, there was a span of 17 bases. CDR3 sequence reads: CASSFPQADPSYNEQFF. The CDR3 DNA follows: TGTGCCAGTAGTTTCCCCCAAGCGGACCCCTCCTACAATGAGCAGTTCTTC.

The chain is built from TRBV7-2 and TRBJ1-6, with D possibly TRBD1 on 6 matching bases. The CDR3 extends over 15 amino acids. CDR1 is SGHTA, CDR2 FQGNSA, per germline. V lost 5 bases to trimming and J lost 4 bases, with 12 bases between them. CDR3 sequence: CASSGAGQYNSPLHF. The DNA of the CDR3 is TGTGCCAGCAGCGGGGCCGGACAGTATAATTCACCCCTCCACTTT.

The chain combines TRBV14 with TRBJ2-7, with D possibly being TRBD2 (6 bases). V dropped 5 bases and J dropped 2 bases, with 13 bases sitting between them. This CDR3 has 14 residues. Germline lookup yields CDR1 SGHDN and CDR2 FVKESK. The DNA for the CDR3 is TGTGCCAGCAGCACCCGGGACTCGACCTACGAGCAGTACTTC. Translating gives CASSTRDSTYEQYF.

CDR3 sequence: CASRRSGGGGGGQPQHF. CDR3 nucleotide sequence: TGTGCCAGCAGGAGATCCGGCGGGGGAGGGGGAGGACAGCCCCAGCATTTT. The chain joins TRBV28 to TRBJ1-5, with D perhaps matching TRBD1 (6 bases). CDR3 length: 17 amino acids. Germline CDR1 and CDR2: MDHEN and SYDVKM. V lost 6 bases and J lost 7, with 25 bases in between. Drawing the rest from reference TRBV28 and TRBJ1-5, the complete variable domain is DVKVTQSSRYLVKRTGEKVFLECVQDMDHENMFWYRQDPGLGLRLIYFSYDVKMKEKGDIPEGYSVSREKKERFSLILESASTNQTSMYLCASRRSGGGGGGQPQHFGDGTRLSIL.

CDR3 in DNA: TGTGCCAGCAGCGTAGTTTCGGGACTAGCGGGGGAGACCCAGTACTTC. It yields the protein CASSVVSGLAGETQYF. V gene TRBV9 combines with J gene TRBJ2-5, with TRBD2 matching over 13 bases. The V gene end was trimmed by 0 bases and the J gene end by 5 bases; junction bases not matched to a gene: 4. Looked up from germline, CDR1 is SGDLS and CDR2 is YYNGEE. CDR3 length: 16 amino acids.

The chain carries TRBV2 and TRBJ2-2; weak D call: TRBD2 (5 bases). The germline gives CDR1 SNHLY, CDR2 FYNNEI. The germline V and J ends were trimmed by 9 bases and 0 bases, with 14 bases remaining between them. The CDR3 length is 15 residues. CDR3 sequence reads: CARGSNSANTGELFF. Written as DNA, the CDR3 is TGTGCCAGAGGGAGTAATAGCGCGAACACCGGGGAGCTGTTTTTT.

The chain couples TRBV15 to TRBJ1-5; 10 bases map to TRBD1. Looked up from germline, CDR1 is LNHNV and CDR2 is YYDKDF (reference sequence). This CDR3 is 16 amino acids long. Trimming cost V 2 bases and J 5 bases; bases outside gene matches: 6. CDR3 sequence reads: CATSRLDRGPDQPQHF. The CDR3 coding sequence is TGTGCCACCAGCAGACTCGACAGGGGGCCCGATCAGCCCCAGCATTTT. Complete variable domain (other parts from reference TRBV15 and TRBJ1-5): DAMVIQNPRYQVTQFGKPVTLSCSQTLNHNVMYWYQQKSSQAPKLLFHYYDKDFNNEADTPDNFQSRRPNTSFCFLDIRSPGLGDTAMYLCATSRLDRGPDQPQHFGDGTRLSIL.

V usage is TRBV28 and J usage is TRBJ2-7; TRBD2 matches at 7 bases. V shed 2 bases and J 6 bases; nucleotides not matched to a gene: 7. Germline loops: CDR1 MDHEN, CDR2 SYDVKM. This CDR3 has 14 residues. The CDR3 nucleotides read TGTGCCAGCAGTTTAGATGGGGGGAGGGGCGAGCAGTACTTC. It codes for CASSLDGGRGEQYF.

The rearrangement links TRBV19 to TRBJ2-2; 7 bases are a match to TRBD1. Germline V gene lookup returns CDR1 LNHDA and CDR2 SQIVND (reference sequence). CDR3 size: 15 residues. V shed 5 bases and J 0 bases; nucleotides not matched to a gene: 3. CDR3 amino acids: CASSRDRTNTGELFF. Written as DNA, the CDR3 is TGTGCCAGTAGTCGGGACAGAACGAACACCGGGGAGCTGTTTTTT.

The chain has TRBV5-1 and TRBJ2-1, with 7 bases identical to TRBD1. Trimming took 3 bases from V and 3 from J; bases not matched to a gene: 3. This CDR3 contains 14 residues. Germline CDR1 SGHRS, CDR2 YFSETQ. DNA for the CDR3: TGCGCCAGCAGCTGGGACAGAAACTACAATGAGCAGTTCTTC. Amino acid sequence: CASSWDRNYNEQFF.

The CDR3 protein is CASSLALTTGVMNTEAFF. CDR3 coding DNA: TGTGCCAGCAGCTTAGCCTTGACGACAGGAGTGATGAACACTGAAGCTTTCTTT. J is TRBJ1-1 and V is TRBV7-9; TRBD1 is a possible D gene (6 bases). The CDR3 consists of 18 residues. V shed 0 bases and J shed 0 bases, with 17 bases lying between them. Germline V gene sequence: CDR1 SEHNR, CDR2 FQNEAQ (reference sequence).

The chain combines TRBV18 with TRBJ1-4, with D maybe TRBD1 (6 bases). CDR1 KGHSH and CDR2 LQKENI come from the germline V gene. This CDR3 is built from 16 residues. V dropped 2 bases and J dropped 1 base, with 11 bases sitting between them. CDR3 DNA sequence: TGTGCCAGCTCACCAGCGGGGGCGGTAACTAATGAAAAACTGTTTTTT. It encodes CASSPAGAVTNEKLFF.

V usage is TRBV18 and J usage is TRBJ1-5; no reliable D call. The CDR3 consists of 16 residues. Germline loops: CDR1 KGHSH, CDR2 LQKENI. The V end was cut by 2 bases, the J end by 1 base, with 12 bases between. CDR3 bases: TGTGCCAGCTCACCAGACTTCGAGGCGAGCAATCAGCCCCAGCATTTT. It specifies CASSPDFEASNQPQHF.

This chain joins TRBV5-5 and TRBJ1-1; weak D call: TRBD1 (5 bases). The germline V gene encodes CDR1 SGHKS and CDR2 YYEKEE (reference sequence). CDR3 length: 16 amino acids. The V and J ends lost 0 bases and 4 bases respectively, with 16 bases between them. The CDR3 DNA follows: TGTGCCAGCAGCTTGGCCAACCCTGACAGATCCACTGAAGCTTTCTTT. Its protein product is CASSLANPDRSTEAFF.

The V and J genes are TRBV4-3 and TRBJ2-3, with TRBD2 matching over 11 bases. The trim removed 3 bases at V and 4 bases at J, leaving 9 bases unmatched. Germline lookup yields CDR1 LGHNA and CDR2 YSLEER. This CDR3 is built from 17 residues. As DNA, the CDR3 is TGCGCCAGCAGCCACGCCTCGACTAGCGGGGCCTCAGATACGCAGTATTTT. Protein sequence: CASSHASTSGASDTQYF.

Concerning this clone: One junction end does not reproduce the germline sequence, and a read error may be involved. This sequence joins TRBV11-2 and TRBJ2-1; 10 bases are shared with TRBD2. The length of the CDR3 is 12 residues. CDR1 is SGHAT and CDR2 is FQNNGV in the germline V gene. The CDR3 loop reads CASSLEPSGSLF. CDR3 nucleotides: TGTGCCAGCAGCTTAGAGCCTAGCGGGAGTCTCTTC. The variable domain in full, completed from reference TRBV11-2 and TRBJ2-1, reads EAGVAQSPRYKIIEKRQSVAFWCNPISGHATLYWYQQILGQGPKLLIQFQNNGVVDDSQLPKDRFSAERLKGVDSTLKIQPAKLEDSAVYLCASSLEPSGSLFGPGTRLTVL.

The CDR3 nucleotides read TGCGCCAGCGCTATAACAGGGGAGACAGATACGCAGTATTTT. This gives the protein CASAITGETDTQYF. The chain joins TRBV5-1 to TRBJ2-3; 7 bases align to TRBD1. After removal of 7 bases from V and 3 bases from J, the junction contained 8 bases not matched to a gene. CDR3 length: 14 amino acids. The V gene's germline CDR1 is SGHRS and CDR2 YFSETQ.

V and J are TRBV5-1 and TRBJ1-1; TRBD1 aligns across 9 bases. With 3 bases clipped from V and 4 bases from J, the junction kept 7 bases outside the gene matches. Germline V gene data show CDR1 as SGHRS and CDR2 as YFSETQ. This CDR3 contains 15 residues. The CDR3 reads CASSSLETGGTEAFF. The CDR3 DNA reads TGCGCCAGCAGCTCTCTCGAGACAGGGGGCACTGAAGCTTTCTTT.